There are a few counts of the clone carrying this TCR beta chain. Antigen specificity is unknown. This specimen comes from a study of blood T cells in healthy people across ages. General observations from the study: Whereas aged donors had fewer naive CD4+ cells, long-lived donors had more of them and higher diversity.

A second roughly 6 to 12 cycle PCR used barcoded and J-beta primers. TCRdb reprocessed the 5' RACE reads with MiXCR, giving one entry per CDR3 protein. The sample holds 1.5 million to 2 million distinct CDR3 sequences, roughly 27% seen once. Germline CDR1 is SGHDT and CDR2 is YYEEEE. V gave up 0 bases and J gave up 0 bases; unmatched junction bases: 6. This CDR3 is 16 amino acids long. Sequenced input: blood. This clonotype was sampled from a woman aged 25 to 45 in good health. The rearrangement joins TRBV5-6 to TRBJ2-7; 7 bases agree with TRBD2. CDR3 amino acids: CASSLDRTGGSYEQYF. DNA of the CDR3: TGTGCCAGCAGCTTGGACCGGACGGGAGGCTCCTACGAGCAGTACTTC.